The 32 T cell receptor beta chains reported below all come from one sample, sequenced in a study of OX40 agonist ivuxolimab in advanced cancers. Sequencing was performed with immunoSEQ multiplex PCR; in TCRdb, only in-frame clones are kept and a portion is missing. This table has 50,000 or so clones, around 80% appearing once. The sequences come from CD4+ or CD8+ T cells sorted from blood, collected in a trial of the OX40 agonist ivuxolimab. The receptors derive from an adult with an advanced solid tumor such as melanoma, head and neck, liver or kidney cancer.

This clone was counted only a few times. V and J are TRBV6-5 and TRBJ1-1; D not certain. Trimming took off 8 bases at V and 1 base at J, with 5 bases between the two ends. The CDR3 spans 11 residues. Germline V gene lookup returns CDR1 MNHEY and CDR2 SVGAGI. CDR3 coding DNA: TGTGCCAGCCGGAAGAACACTGAAGCTTTCTTT. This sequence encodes CASRKNTEAFF.

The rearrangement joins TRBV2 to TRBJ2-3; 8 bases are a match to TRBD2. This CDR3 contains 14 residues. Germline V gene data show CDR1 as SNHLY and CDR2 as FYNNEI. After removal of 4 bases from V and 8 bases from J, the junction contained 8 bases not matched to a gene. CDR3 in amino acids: CASSVLAGSVTQYF. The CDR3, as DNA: TGTGCCAGCAGTGTATTAGCGGGGTCCGTTACGCAGTATTTT.

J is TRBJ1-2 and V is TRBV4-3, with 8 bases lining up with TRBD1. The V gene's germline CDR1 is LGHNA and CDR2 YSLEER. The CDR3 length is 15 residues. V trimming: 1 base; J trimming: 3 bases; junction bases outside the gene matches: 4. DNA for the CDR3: TGCGCCAGCAGCCAAGTACAGGGACAGGACTATGGCTACACCTTC. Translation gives CASSQVQGQDYGYTF.

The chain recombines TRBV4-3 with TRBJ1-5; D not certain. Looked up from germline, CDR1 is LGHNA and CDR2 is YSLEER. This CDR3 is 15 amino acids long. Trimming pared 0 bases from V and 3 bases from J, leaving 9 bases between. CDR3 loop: CASSQDGSNNQPQHF. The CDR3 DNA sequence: TGCGCCAGCAGCCAAGATGGCAGTAACAATCAGCCCCAGCATTTT.

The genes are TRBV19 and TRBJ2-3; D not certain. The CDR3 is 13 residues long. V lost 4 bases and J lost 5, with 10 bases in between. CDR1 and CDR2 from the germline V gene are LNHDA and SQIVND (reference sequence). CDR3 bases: TGTGCCAGTAGTACAGGAGTAGGAGATACGCAGTATTTT. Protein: CASSTGVGDTQYF.

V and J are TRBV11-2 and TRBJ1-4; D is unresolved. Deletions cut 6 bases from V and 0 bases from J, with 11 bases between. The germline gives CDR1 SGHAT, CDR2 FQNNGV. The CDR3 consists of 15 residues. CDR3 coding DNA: TGTGCCAGCAGGAGGCTCCCAGCAACTAATGAAAAACTGTTTTTT. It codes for CASRRLPATNEKLFF.

The CDR3 DNA sequence: TGTGCCAGCAGTTTATCTGCAGGCTCCTATGGCTACACCTTC. Translated: CASSLSAGSYGYTF. This sequence joins TRBV27 and TRBJ1-2, with D hard to call. The V gene lost 0 bases and the J gene lost 4 bases, with 9 bases spanning the gap. Germline CDR1 is MNHEY and CDR2 is SMNVEV (reference sequence). CDR3 length equals 14 residues.

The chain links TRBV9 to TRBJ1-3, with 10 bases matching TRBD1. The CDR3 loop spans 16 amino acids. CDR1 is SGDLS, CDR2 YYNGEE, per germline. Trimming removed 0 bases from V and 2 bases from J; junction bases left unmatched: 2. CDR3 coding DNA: TGTGCCAGCAGCGTAGGACAGGGGGCTACTGGAAACACCATATATTTT. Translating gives CASSVGQGATGNTIYF. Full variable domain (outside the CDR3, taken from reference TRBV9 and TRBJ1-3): DSGVTQTPKHLITATGQRVTLRCSPRSGDLSVYWYQQSLDQGLQFLIQYYNGEERAKGNILERFSAQQFPDLHSELNLSSLELGDSALYFCASSVGQGATGNTIYFGEGSWLTVV.

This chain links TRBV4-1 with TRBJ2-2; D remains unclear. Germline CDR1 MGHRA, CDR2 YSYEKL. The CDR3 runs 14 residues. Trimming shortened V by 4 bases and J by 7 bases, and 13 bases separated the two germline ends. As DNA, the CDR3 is TGCGCCAGCAGCCTGACGAGACTCGACGGGGAGCTGTTTTTT. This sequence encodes CASSLTRLDGELFF.

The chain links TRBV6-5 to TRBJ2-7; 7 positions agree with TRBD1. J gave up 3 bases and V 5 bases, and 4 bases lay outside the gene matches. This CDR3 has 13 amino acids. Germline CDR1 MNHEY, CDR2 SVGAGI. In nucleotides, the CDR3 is TGTGCCAGCAGTGGACAGGTGGACTACGAGCAGTACTTC. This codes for CASSGQVDYEQYF.

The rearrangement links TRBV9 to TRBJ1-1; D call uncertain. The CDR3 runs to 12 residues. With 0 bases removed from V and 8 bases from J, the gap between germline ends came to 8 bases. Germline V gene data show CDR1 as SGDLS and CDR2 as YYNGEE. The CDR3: CASSVVGREAFF. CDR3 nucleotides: TGTGCCAGCAGCGTAGTCGGTAGGGAAGCTTTCTTT.

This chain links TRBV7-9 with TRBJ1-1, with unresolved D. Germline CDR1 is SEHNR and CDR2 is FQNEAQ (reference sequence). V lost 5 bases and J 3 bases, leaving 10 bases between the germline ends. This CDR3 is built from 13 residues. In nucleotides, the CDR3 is TGTGCCAGCAGCCAAGTCGGGGACACTGAAGCTTTCTTT. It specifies CASSQVGDTEAFF.

CDR3 DNA sequence: TGTGCCAGCAGCTTGGGGACTAGCTCGGAGGACGAGCAGTACTTC. Protein: CASSLGTSSEDEQYF. This chain uses TRBV7-2 with TRBJ2-7; 9 nucleotides align to TRBD2. Germline CDR1 SGHTA, CDR2 FQGNSA. The CDR3 length is 15 residues. V lost 3 bases and J lost 5; bases outside the gene matches: 8.

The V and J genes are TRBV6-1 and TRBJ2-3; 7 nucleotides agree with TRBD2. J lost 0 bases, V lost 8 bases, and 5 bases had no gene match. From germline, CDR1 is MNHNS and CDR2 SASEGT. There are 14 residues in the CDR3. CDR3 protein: CASRRDYSTDTQYF. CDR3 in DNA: TGTGCCAGCCGACGGGACTACAGCACAGATACGCAGTATTTT.

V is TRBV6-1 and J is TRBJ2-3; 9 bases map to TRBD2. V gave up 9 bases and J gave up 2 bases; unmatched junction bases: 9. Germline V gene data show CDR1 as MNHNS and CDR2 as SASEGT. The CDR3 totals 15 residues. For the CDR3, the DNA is TGTGCCAGTAAAGTGTCTAGCGGGATCACAGATACGCAGTATTTT. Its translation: CASKVSSGITDTQYF.

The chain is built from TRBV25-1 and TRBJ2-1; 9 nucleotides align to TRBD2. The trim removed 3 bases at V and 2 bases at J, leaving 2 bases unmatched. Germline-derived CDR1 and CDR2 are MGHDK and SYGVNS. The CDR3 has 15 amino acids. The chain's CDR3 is CASSEAGGTYNEQFF. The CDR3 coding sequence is TGTGCCAGCAGTGAGGCGGGGGGGACCTACAATGAGCAGTTCTTC.

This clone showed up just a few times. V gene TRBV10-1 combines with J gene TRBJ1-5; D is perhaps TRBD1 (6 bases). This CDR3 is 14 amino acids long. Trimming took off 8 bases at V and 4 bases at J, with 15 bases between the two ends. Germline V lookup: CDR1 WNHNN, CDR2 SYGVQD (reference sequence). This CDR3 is CASSGGAGNQPQHF. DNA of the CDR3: TGCGCCAGCTCGGGGGGGGCTGGTAATCAGCCCCAGCATTTT.

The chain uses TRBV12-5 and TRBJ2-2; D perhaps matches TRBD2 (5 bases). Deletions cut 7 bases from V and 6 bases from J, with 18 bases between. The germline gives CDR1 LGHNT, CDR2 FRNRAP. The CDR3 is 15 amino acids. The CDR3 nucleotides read TGTGCTAGTGCCTGGCCGGGGATCGGTGCCGGGGAGCTGTTTTTT. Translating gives CASAWPGIGAGELFF. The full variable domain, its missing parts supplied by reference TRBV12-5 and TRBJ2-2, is DARVTQTPRHKVTEMGQEVTMRCQPILGHNTVFWYRQTMMQGLELLAYFRNRAPLDDSGMPKDRFSAEMPDATLATLKIQPSEPRDSAVYFCASAWPGIGAGELFFGEGSRLTVL.

The CDR3 reads CASSTQGRIYGYTF. The CDR3 nucleotides are TGTGCCAGTAGTACCCAGGGGCGGATCTATGGCTACACCTTC. This chain joins TRBV19 and TRBJ1-2, with D perhaps TRBD1 (6 bases). Germline-derived CDR1 and CDR2 are LNHDA and SQIVND (reference sequence). This CDR3 comprises 14 residues. V dropped 4 bases and J dropped 4 bases, with 13 bases sitting between them.

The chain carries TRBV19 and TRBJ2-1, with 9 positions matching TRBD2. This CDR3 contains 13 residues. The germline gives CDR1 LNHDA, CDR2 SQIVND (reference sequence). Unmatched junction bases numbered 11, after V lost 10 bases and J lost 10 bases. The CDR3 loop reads CATQRVLAGEQFF. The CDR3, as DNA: TGTGCCACCCAAAGGGTTCTAGCGGGGGAGCAGTTCTTC.

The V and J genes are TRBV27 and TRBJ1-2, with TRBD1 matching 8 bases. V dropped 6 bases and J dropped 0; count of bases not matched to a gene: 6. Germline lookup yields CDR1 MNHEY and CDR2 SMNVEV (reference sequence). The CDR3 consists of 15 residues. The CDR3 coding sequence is TGTGCCAGCAGCCCAACGACAGGGGCTAACTATGGCTACACCTTC. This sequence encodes CASSPTTGANYGYTF.

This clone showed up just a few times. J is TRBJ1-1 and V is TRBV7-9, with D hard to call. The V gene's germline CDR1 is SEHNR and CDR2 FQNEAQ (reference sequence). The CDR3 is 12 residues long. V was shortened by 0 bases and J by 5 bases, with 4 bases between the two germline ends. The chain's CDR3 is CASSLAGTEAFF. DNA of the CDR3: TGTGCCAGCAGCTTAGCAGGGACTGAAGCTTTCTTT.

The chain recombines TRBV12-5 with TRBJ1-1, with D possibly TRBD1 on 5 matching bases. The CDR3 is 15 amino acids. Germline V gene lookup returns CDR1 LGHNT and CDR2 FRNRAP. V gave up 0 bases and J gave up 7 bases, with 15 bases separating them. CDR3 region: CASGLVVGVLGEAFF. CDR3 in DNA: TGTGCTAGTGGTTTGGTTGTAGGGGTATTGGGTGAAGCTTTCTTT.

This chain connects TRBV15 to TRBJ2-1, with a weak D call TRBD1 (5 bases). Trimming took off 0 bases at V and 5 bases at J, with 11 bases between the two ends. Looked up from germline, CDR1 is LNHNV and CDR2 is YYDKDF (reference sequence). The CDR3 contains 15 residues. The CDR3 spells CATSRDLRQNNEQFF. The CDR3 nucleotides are TGTGCCACCAGCAGAGATCTCCGACAGAACAATGAGCAGTTCTTC.

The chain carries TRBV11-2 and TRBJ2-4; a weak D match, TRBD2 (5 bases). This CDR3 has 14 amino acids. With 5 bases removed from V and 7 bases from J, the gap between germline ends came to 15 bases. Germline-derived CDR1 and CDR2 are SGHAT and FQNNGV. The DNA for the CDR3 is TGTGCCAGCAGCCCCCAGCGGCAGACGAACATTCAGTACTTC. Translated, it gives CASSPQRQTNIQYF.

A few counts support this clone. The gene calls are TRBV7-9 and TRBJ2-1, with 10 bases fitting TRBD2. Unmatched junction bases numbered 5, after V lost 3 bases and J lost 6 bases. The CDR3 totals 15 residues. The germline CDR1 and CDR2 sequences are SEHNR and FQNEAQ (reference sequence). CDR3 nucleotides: TGTGCCAGCAGCTTGGGATCTAGCGGGAGCAATGAGCAGTTCTTC. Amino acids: CASSLGSSGSNEQFF.

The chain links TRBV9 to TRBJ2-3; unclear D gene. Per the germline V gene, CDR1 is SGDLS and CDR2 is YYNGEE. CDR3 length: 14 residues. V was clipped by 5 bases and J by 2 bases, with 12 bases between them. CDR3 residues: CASSISRVTDTQYF. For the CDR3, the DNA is TGTGCCAGCAGTATTTCGAGAGTCACAGATACGCAGTATTTT.

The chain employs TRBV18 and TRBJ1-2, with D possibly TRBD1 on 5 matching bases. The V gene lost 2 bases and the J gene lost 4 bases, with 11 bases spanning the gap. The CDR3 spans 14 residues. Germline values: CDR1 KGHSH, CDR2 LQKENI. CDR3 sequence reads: CASSPYQGAYGYTF. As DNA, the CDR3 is TGTGCCAGCTCACCATATCAGGGTGCCTATGGCTACACCTTC.

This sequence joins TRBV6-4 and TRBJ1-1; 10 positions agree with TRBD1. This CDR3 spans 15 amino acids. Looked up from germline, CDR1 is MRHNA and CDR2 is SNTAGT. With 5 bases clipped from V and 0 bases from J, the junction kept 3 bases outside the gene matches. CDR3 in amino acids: CASSPGQGMNTEAFF. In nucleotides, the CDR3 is TGTGCCAGCAGTCCGGGACAGGGGATGAACACTGAAGCTTTCTTT.

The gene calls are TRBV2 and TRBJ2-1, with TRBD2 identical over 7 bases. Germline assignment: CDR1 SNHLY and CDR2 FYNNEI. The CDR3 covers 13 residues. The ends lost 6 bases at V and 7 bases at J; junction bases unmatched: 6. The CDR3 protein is CASRLFGGNEQFF. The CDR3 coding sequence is TGTGCCAGCAGATTGTTCGGGGGGAATGAGCAGTTCTTC.

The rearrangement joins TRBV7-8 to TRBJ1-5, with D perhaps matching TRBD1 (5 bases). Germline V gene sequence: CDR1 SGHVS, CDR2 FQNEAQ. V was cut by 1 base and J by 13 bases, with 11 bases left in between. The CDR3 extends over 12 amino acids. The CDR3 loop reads CASSLVGAQQHF. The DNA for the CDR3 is TGTGCCAGCAGCTTAGTTGGGGCCCAGCAGCATTTT.

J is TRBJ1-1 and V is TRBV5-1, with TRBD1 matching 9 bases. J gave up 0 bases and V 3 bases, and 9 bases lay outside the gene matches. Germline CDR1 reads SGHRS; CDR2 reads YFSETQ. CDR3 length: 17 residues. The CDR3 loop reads CASSSTGGVSMNTEAFF. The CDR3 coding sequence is TGCGCCAGCAGCTCAACAGGGGGCGTTAGCATGAACACTGAAGCTTTCTTT.